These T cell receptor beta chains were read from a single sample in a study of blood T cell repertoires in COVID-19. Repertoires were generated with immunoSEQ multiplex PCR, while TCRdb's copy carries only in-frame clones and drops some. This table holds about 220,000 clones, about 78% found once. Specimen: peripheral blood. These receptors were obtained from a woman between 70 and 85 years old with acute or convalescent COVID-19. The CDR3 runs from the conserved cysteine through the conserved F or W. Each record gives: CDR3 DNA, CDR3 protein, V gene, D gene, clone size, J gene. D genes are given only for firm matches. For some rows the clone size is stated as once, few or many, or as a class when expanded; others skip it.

CDR3 DNA: TGTGCCACCAGCGAGTCTGGGGCCAACGTCCTGACTTTC
CDR3 protein: CATSESGANVLTF
V gene: TRBV15
D gene: .
clone size: once
J gene: TRBJ2-6

CDR3 DNA: TGTGCCAGCAGCCGTTACGACAGGGACTACAATGAGCAGTTCTTC
CDR3 protein: CASSRYDRDYNEQFF
V gene: TRBV13
D gene: TRBD1
clone size: .
J gene: TRBJ2-1

CDR3 DNA: TGTGCCAGCTCACCAAGGACAGGGTCAAACACCGGGGAGCTGTTTTTT
CDR3 protein: CASSPRTGSNTGELFF
V gene: TRBV18
D gene: TRBD1
clone size: .
J gene: TRBJ2-2

CDR3 DNA: TGCGCCAGCAGCCAGTATCCCGGGACTAGCGGGGGGGCCACCTACGAGCAGTACTTC
CDR3 protein: CASSQYPGTSGGATYEQYF
V gene: TRBV5-1
D gene: TRBD2
clone size: once
J gene: TRBJ2-7

CDR3 DNA: TGCGCCAGCAGCTTGGGTTATCAGGGCAATCAGCCCCAGCATTTT
CDR3 protein: CASSLGYQGNQPQHF
V gene: TRBV5-1
D gene: .
clone size: .
J gene: TRBJ1-5

CDR3 DNA: TGTGCCAGTAAGTGGGGACAGGGGTCTTCACCCCTCCACTTT
CDR3 protein: CASKWGQGSSPLHF
V gene: TRBV19
D gene: TRBD1
clone size: .
J gene: TRBJ1-6

CDR3 DNA: TGTGCCAGAAGCCCGTCCGGCGGGGGGCTGGGGACGCAGTATTTT
CDR3 protein: CARSPSGGGLGTQYF
V gene: TRBV5-3
D gene: TRBD2
clone size: .
J gene: TRBJ2-3

CDR3 DNA: TGTGCCACCAGTGATCCGAAACGGACAGGGCGGGCGAGCAATCAGCCCCAGCATTTT
CDR3 protein: CATSDPKRTGRASNQPQHF
V gene: TRBV24-1
D gene: TRBD1
clone size: .
J gene: TRBJ1-5

CDR3 DNA: TGTGCCAGCAGCTCGCGGGGGCCTCAAGAGACCCAGTACTTC
CDR3 protein: CASSSRGPQETQYF
V gene: TRBV9
D gene: .
clone size: .
J gene: TRBJ2-5

CDR3 DNA: TGTGCCAGCAGCTTACAGGTGAACACCGGGGAGCTGTTTTTT
CDR3 protein: CASSLQVNTGELFF
V gene: TRBV7-2
D gene: .
clone size: .
J gene: TRBJ2-2

CDR3 DNA: TGCGCCAGCAGCTTGGGGCAGGCCATGGGAGAGACCCAGTACTTC
CDR3 protein: CASSLGQAMGETQYF
V gene: TRBV5-1
D gene: .
clone size: .
J gene: TRBJ2-5

CDR3 DNA: TGTGCCAGCAGTTACGCGGGGGGGCATTCAGATACGCAGTATTTT
CDR3 protein: CASSYAGGHSDTQYF
V gene: TRBV6-5
D gene: TRBD2
clone size: .
J gene: TRBJ2-3

CDR3 DNA: TGTGCCAGCAGCTTGGCACTAGCGGACACCGGGGAGCTGTTTTTT
CDR3 protein: CASSLALADTGELFF
V gene: TRBV5-4
D gene: TRBD2
clone size: .
J gene: TRBJ2-2

CDR3 DNA: TGTGCCAGCAGTGAAGGCGGAGCCCGCCAAGAGACCCAGTACTTC
CDR3 protein: CASSEGGARQETQYF
V gene: TRBV2
D gene: .
clone size: .
J gene: TRBJ2-5

CDR3 DNA: TGTGCCAGCAGTTTATCTCCAGGGGCGGGCGGGGAGCTGTTTTTT
CDR3 protein: CASSLSPGAGGELFF
V gene: TRBV27
D gene: .
clone size: .
J gene: TRBJ2-2

CDR3 DNA: TGTGCCAGCAGCGCGACGGACTACCCCACAGATACGCAGTATTTT
CDR3 protein: CASSATDYPTDTQYF
V gene: TRBV9
D gene: .
clone size: .
J gene: TRBJ2-3

CDR3 DNA: TGTGCCACCAGTGAGGAGTACACCGGGGAGCTGTTTTTT
CDR3 protein: CATSEEYTGELFF
V gene: TRBV24-1
D gene: .
clone size: .
J gene: TRBJ2-2